This record looks at one T cell receptor (beta chain) sequence and its context. Its antigen specificity is not known. One base away there is no much larger clone; base qualities are not given. The immunoSEQ assay amplified TCRB CDR3 regions from 1.5 to 2.5 micrograms of genomic DNA, or from all available DNA when less than that amount was available. The multiplex PCR relied on 60 forward primers for TCR V beta segments and 13 reverse primers for J beta segments. To estimate reads per starting template, synthetic control templates were spiked into each sample at limiting dilution. Reads of 87 bp were generated by sequencing on the Illumina HiSeq System. The authors processed their data as follows. To remove PCR and sequencing errors, closely related sequences were merged with a nearest neighbor algorithm. TCR overlap was defined as the percentage of unique tumor TCR beta sequences that were also found in the peripheral blood of the same patient. TCRdb re-hosts the immuneACCESS table, in-frame sequences only. Its copies lack some clones; in the studies checked, an unresolved V gene accounts for under half of them, and the cause for the rest is not known. Clone size and V and J calls were adopted from that table, with D and trimming inferred from the DNA. The sample table shows 50,000 to 55,000 clones, and 75% to 90% are seen once. The leading ten clones occupy 5.3% of the sample.

The data stem from a study of glioma-infiltrating T cells after dendritic cell vaccination (dated by TCRdb to 2016 to 2018). Regarding the research as a whole: Of the approximately 15 glioblastoma patients in the cohort, all drawn from Phase I and II dendritic cell vaccination trials, 9 were newly diagnosed and 6 had recurrent disease. Deep sequencing of TCR beta CDR3 regions was used to quantify tumor-infiltrating lymphocyte content and compare tumor and blood repertoires in dendritic cell-vaccinated glioblastoma patients. Patients received three intradermal dendritic cell vaccine injections at biweekly intervals in the arm below the axilla. The vaccine consisted of monocyte-derived dendritic cells cultured approximately seven days with IL-4 and GM-CSF, then pulsed overnight with autologous tumor lysate. Survival after dendritic cell vaccination was correlated with TCR sequencing metrics such as TIL content and the overlap between tumor and blood repertoires. Between the early 2000s and the early 2010s, the patients were given dendritic cell vaccination pulsed with autologous tumor lysate.

Findings and caveats that apply to the study as a whole: TCR clonality showed no direct relationship with survival, which suggests that a diverse polyclonal response may matter. The cohort was small and heterogeneous, with few patients having full blood and tumor sets and even fewer initial-recurrent tumor pairs. The three-group TCR overlap response model was characterized as speculative, and prospective validation of the model was stated to be required. Longer time to progression and overall survival after dendritic cell vaccination were predicted by higher estimated pretreatment TIL content.

Reading the label with the study, this specimen's time point is: after dendritic cell vaccination, including at tumor progression/relapse. Selection of patients required sufficient residual fresh-frozen tumor tissue and over two years of available survival data. Although molecular status otherwise differed among the glioblastoma patients, no patient had an isocitrate dehydrogenase mutation. PBMC were collected before vaccination, two weeks after the third vaccination, and at tumor progression when it occurred. The Qiagen DNeasy Blood extraction Kit was used to extract genomic DNA. From its cysteine to its phenylalanine, the CDR3 spans 16 amino acids. The retained sequence is limited to the CDR3, 48 bases, with the frame set at the first base. According to the germline V gene, CDR1 reads SGDLS and CDR2 reads YYNGEE. Trimming at the junction amounts to 0 bases on V and 1 base on J, and the germline ends lie 13 bases apart.

This sample comprised blood, obtained after dendritic cell vaccination. In this chain, TRBV9 is recombined with TRBJ1-1; the best D guess is TRBD1, with 5 bases matching. The receptor's source is a human donor with glioblastoma. The CDR3 reads as follows: CASSVAHTGWNTEAFF. The DNA sequence reads TGTGCCAGCAGCGTAGCTCACACAGGATGGAACACTGAAGCTTTCTTT.